Listed below are T cell receptor beta chains from one sample, sequenced in a study of T-cell reconstitution after alpha-beta-depleted transplantation in children. MiXCR was run by TCRdb on the PCR reads, yielding one entry per CDR3 protein. The sample has some 640,000 distinct CDR3 sequences; roughly 17% are singletons. Source: PBMCs from the stem cell graft donor, taken from the stem cell graft. The receptors shown here come from a human donor who donated a stem cell graft to a child with acute myeloid leukemia. Each CDR3 is given with its conserved first and last residue. A D gene is named only where the DNA matches it firmly. Clone size is not always given. Where it is, it says once, few, many or a class for expanded clones.

V	length	size	J	D	DNA	CDR3
TRBV12-3/TRBV12-4	14	many	TRBJ1-2	NA	TGTGCCAGCAGTCCCCCGGGACGGAACTATGGCTACACCTTC	CASSPPGRNYGYTF
TRBV6-2/TRBV6-3	16	many	TRBJ1-6	NA	TGTGCCAGCAGTTACATCGGGGATATACAGAATTCACCCCTCCACTTT	CASSYIGDIQNSPLHF
TRBV20-1	18	many	TRBJ2-1	TRBD2	TGCAGTGCCATAGGGAGGACTAGCGGGGGGATATCCTACAATGAGCAGTTCTTC	CSAIGRTSGGISYNEQFF
TRBV19	12	NA	TRBJ2-7	TRBD1	TGTGCCAGTAGCCAGGGGGCTAACGAGCAGTACTTC	CASSQGANEQYF
TRBV7-9	13	NA	TRBJ1-1	TRBD1	TGTGCCAGCATCGGACAGGGAAACACTGAAGCTTTCTTT	CASIGQGNTEAFF
TRBV9	14	NA	TRBJ2-6	NA	TGTGCCAGCGACCGAGATACTGGGGCCAACGTCCTGACTTTC	CASDRDTGANVLTF
TRBV4-1	17	NA	TRBJ2-3	TRBD1	TGCGCCAGCAGCCAAGTGGGTCGGGACAGGGGAACAGATACGCAGTATTTT	CASSQVGRDRGTDTQYF
TRBV5-1	16	NA	TRBJ1-5	NA	TGCGCCAGCAGCTTGGAATCGACAGGACCCGATCAGCCCCAGCATTTT	CASSLESTGPDQPQHF
TRBV6-2/TRBV6-3	16	many	TRBJ2-7	TRBD2	TGTGCCAGCAGTGGGGAGGGAGAGTGGTTCTCCTACGAGCAGTACTTC	CASSGEGEWFSYEQYF
TRBV12-3/TRBV12-4	16	few	TRBJ1-6	NA	TGTGCCAGCACCTCTGGGAGGTGGCCCTATAATTCACCCCTCCACTTT	CASTSGRWPYNSPLHF
TRBV5-6	14	many	TRBJ2-7	NA	TGTGCCAGCAGCGATCAGACTAGTTTCTACGAGCAGTACTTC	CASSDQTSFYEQYF
TRBV5-1	16	NA	TRBJ1-1	NA	TGCGCCAGCAGCTGGCTCCAACAGGGAGCAAGCACTGAAGCTTTCTTT	CASSWLQQGASTEAFF
TRBV30	13	few	TRBJ1-2	TRBD1	TGTGCCTGGACTAAAACAGGGGTGGGGGGCTACACCTTC	CAWTKTGVGGYTF
TRBV6-5	15	NA	TRBJ1-5	NA	TGTGCCAGCAGTTACGCCGGGGCCCCGGGGCAGCCCCAGCATTTT	CASSYAGAPGQPQHF
TRBV5-1	14	many	TRBJ2-7	TRBD1	TGCGCCAGCAGCTTGGGACAGGGGGGCTACGAGCAGTACTTC	CASSLGQGGYEQYF
TRBV11-1	18	few	TRBJ2-1	NA	TGTGCCAGCAGCTCCGCAGACAGGATCTTAGGGTCCTACAATGAGCAGTTCTTC	CASSSADRILGSYNEQFF
TRBV28	17	NA	TRBJ1-5	NA	TGTGCCAGCAGTTTTAGTGGTAAGGCCGAGCTTCGTCAGCCCCAGCATTTT	CASSFSGKAELRQPQHF
TRBV20-1	14	many	TRBJ2-3	NA	TGCAGTGCTAGAGGAACGGACGGCACAGATACGCAGTATTTT	CSARGTDGTDTQYF
TRBV27	13	many	TRBJ2-1	TRBD1	TGTGCCAGTAAGACAGGGGGGAACAATGAGCAGTTCTTC	CASKTGGNNEQFF
TRBV27	14	many	TRBJ1-1	TRBD1	TGTGCCAGCGCTCGGACAGGGGTGAGCGCTGAAGCTTTCTTT	CASARTGVSAEAFF
TRBV7-2	16	many	TRBJ1-5	NA	TGTGCCAGCAGCTTATTTGGAACGGGAAGCAATCAGCCCCAGCATTTT	CASSLFGTGSNQPQHF
TRBV5-1	20	few	TRBJ2-6	TRBD1	TGCGCCAGCAGCTTAACCGGGACAGGCGTGAGTGATGCTGGGGCCAACGTCCTGACTTTC	CASSLTGTGVSDAGANVLTF
TRBV11-2	12	NA	TRBJ2-4	NA	TGTGCCAGCAGCTTCCTGTCAGGCATTCAGTACTTC	CASSFLSGIQYF